The next 24 T cell receptor beta chains were all read from a single sample in a study of cytomegalovirus exposure and HLA in healthy donors. Assay: immunoSEQ multiplex PCR; the TCRdb copy retains only in-frame clones and omits some. Of about 270,000 clones in the sample, 70% to 90% were seen once. The specimen sequenced was PBMCs. The receptors originated from a woman aged 18-29 years in good health and CMV-seronegative.

The chain links TRBV10-1 to TRBJ2-1; D might be TRBD2 (6 bases). V was cut by 3 bases and J by 7 bases, with 16 bases left in between. The CDR3 extends over 15 amino acids. Looked up from germline, CDR1 is WNHNN and CDR2 is SYGVQD (reference sequence). As DNA, the CDR3 is TGCGCCAGCAGTGAACGGGGGAGTATCGCTAATGAGCAGTTCTTC. Translation: CASSERGSIANEQFF.

The chain couples TRBV29-1 to TRBJ2-1; 9 positions match TRBD1. CDR1 SQVTM and CDR2 ANQGSEA come from the germline V gene. This CDR3 has 15 amino acids. After removal of 4 bases from V and 1 base from J, the junction contained 5 bases not matched to a gene. The CDR3 loop reads CSVVKGTGSYNEQFF. CDR3 nucleotide sequence: TGCAGCGTTGTGAAAGGGACAGGGTCCTACAATGAGCAGTTCTTC.

The chain carries TRBV4-1 and TRBJ1-2; D is ambiguous. Germline CDR1 and CDR2: MGHRA and YSYEKL. Trimming stripped 1 base from V and 4 bases from J, with 16 bases between. The CDR3 loop spans 16 amino acids. The CDR3 DNA reads TGCGCCAGCAGCCAAGTCGTTAGAGGGCCTCTCTATGGCTACACCTTC. Its protein is CASSQVVRGPLYGYTF.

The rearrangement joins TRBV6-6 to TRBJ2-1; 14 nucleotides align to TRBD2. The CDR3 sequence is 16 residues long. Germline CDR1 is MNHNY and CDR2 is SVGAGI (reference sequence). After removal of 7 bases from V and 5 bases from J, the junction contained 7 bases not matched to a gene. CDR3 in amino acids: CASTSPGLAGDNEQFF. In nucleotides, the CDR3 is TGTGCCAGCACAAGCCCGGGACTAGCGGGGGACAATGAGCAGTTCTTC.

The chain recombines TRBV28 with TRBJ1-2; TRBD1 matches at 8 bases. The V and J ends lost 2 bases and 4 bases, in that order; junction bases with no gene match: 12. The CDR3 spans 17 residues. From germline, CDR1 is MDHEN and CDR2 SYDVKM. The CDR3 bases are TGTGCCAGCAGTTTAATGCTGGGGACAGGAACATCCTATGGCTACACCTTC. Its protein is CASSLMLGTGTSYGYTF.

J is TRBJ2-3 and V is TRBV12-5, with 7 bases matching TRBD1. V shed 7 bases, J shed 8 bases, and the junction held 12 bases outside the gene matches. This CDR3 has 14 residues. Looked up from germline, CDR1 is LGHNT and CDR2 is FRNRAP. CDR3 sequence: CASALTGNIRTQYF. CDR3 coding DNA: TGTGCTAGTGCCCTGACAGGGAACATTCGTACGCAGTATTTT. The full variable domain, with the rest looked up from reference TRBV12-5 and TRBJ2-3, is DARVTQTPRHKVTEMGQEVTMRCQPILGHNTVFWYRQTMMQGLELLAYFRNRAPLDDSGMPKDRFSAEMPDATLATLKIQPSEPRDSAVYFCASALTGNIRTQYFGPGTRLTVL.

This clone came up once. The gene calls are TRBV6-4 and TRBJ2-3; D ambiguous. Germline V gene lookup returns CDR1 MRHNA and CDR2 SNTAGT. The V and J ends lost 11 bases and 5 bases respectively, with 11 bases between them. This CDR3 has 11 amino acids. The CDR3 DNA reads as TGTGCCGGGCTTACAGAAGATACGCAGTATTTT. Translated: CAGLTEDTQYF.

The gene calls are TRBV29-1 and TRBJ1-1; D is undetermined. The CDR3 runs to 15 residues. Trimming removed 4 bases at V and 1 base at J, with 16 bases between. Looked up from germline, CDR1 is SQVTM and CDR2 is ANQGSEA. The CDR3 nucleotides read TGCAGCGTTGTGATTGGCCCCCCCCGGAACACTGAAGCTTTCTTT. Its translation is CSVVIGPPRNTEAFF.

Only a few counts were recorded for this clone. The V and J genes are TRBV5-4 and TRBJ1-4; perhaps TRBD1 as D (6 bases). CDR1 SGHNT and CDR2 YYREEE come from the germline V gene (reference sequence). Trimming shortened V by 0 bases and J by 7 bases, and 13 bases separated the two germline ends. CDR3 size: 15 residues. The CDR3 region has the DNA TGTGCCAGCAGCTTGGCGGCAGGGGAGGGTGAAAAACTGTTTTTT. It yields the protein CASSLAAGEGEKLFF.

The rearrangement links TRBV5-4 to TRBJ1-6; D is ambiguous. CDR1 is SGHNT and CDR2 is YYREEE in the germline V gene (reference sequence). This CDR3 has 14 residues. V was pared by 0 bases and J by 10 bases, with 11 bases between. CDR3 sequence: CASSLAQRLSPLHF. Here the CDR3 DNA reads TGTGCCAGCAGCTTGGCTCAGCGGCTCTCACCCCTCCACTTT.

This clone came up once. This rearrangement joins TRBV4-1 to TRBJ2-1; tentative D call: TRBD1 (5 bases). Trimming left V 1 base short and J 0 bases short, with 10 bases between. The CDR3 length is 16 residues. Per germline, CDR1 MGHRA and CDR2 YSYEKL. As DNA, the CDR3 is TGCGCCAGCAGCCAAGTGGACATTCTCTCCTACAATGAGCAGTTCTTC. Protein sequence: CASSQVDILSYNEQFF.

This clone was observed a handful of times. The V and J genes are TRBV5-1 and TRBJ2-1; 12 nucleotides line up with TRBD2. V dropped 1 base and J dropped 5; count of bases not matched to a gene: 10. CDR3 length: 18 residues. Germline CDR1 and CDR2: SGHRS and YFSETQ. CDR3 in amino acids: CASSLRVLAGGRDNEQFF. CDR3 nucleotides: TGCGCCAGCAGCTTGAGGGTACTAGCGGGGGGCCGGGACAATGAGCAGTTCTTC.

This clone has just a few counts. V gene TRBV28 combines with J gene TRBJ1-2; D is ambiguous. CDR1 and CDR2 from the germline V gene are MDHEN and SYDVKM. CDR3 length: 12 amino acids. CDR3 in DNA: TGTGCTGGCGGGCGCCTAAACTATGGCTACACCTTC. Encoded protein: CAGGRLNYGYTF.

This chain connects TRBV27 to TRBJ2-5, with 7 positions matching TRBD1. V was pared by 1 base and J by 3 bases, with 2 bases of the junction left unmatched. Germline CDR1 is MNHEY and CDR2 is SMNVEV (reference sequence). The CDR3 sequence is 14 residues long. CDR3 in amino acids: CASSLWGQKETQYF. DNA for the CDR3: TGTGCCAGCAGTTTATGGGGACAGAAAGAGACCCAGTACTTC.

V usage is TRBV28 and J usage is TRBJ1-2; no definite D call. The CDR3 covers 13 residues. Trimming took off 1 base at V and 5 bases at J, with 8 bases between the two ends. The germline CDR1 and CDR2 sequences are MDHEN and SYDVKM. In nucleotides, the CDR3 is TGTGCCAGCAGTTTATCAGCGGGTTATGGCTACACCTTC. Translation: CASSLSAGYGYTF.

Details on this clone: Other DNA sequences from this sample encode an identical CDR3 as well. The chain couples TRBV5-1 to TRBJ2-3; D call uncertain. Germline V lookup: CDR1 SGHRS, CDR2 YFSETQ. This CDR3 is built from 11 residues. Trimming shortened V by 4 bases and J by 2 bases, and 2 bases separated the two germline ends. The CDR3 loop is CASSLTDTQYF. As DNA, the CDR3 is TGCGCCAGCAGCCTCACAGATACGCAGTATTTT.

The CDR3: CASSQEYRAPSEQYF. CDR3 sequence (DNA): TGCGCCAGCAGCCAAGAATACAGGGCCCCCTCCGAGCAGTACTTC. J is TRBJ2-7 and V is TRBV4-1; D is possibly TRBD1 (6 bases). The CDR3 spans 15 residues. From germline, CDR1 is MGHRA and CDR2 YSYEKL. V lost 0 bases, J lost 6 bases, and 15 bases lay in between.

The V call is TRBV28, the J call TRBJ1-4, with D maybe TRBD1 (5 bases). Per germline, CDR1 MDHEN and CDR2 SYDVKM. Trimming shortened V by 5 bases and J by 5 bases, and 15 bases separated the two germline ends. There are 15 residues in the CDR3. The CDR3 sequence: CASSVQGRLNEKLFF. In DNA form, the CDR3 reads TGTGCCAGCAGTGTCCAGGGAAGGTTGAATGAAAAACTGTTTTTT.

The V gene is TRBV18, the J gene TRBJ2-7, with D perhaps TRBD1 (5 bases). With 1 base removed from V and 4 bases from J, the gap between germline ends came to 26 bases. The germline CDR1 and CDR2 sequences are KGHSH and LQKENI. This CDR3 spans 19 amino acids. The CDR3 sequence: CASSPQMDFLRGPPYEQYF. The CDR3 DNA reads as TGTGCCAGCTCACCACAAATGGATTTTCTTAGGGGTCCTCCGTACGAGCAGTACTTC.

The J gene is TRBJ1-2, the V gene TRBV27, with 8 nucleotides matching TRBD1. Germline CDR1 and CDR2: MNHEY and SMNVEV (reference sequence). The CDR3 length is 12 residues. Trimming took 9 bases from V and 8 from J; bases not matched to a gene: 8. The CDR3 coding sequence is TGTGCCAGTCGGCCGACAGGGGAAGGCTACACCTTC. Its translation is CASRPTGEGYTF.

The V call is TRBV20-1, the J call TRBJ2-5; D ambiguous. Trimming cost V 6 bases and J 5 bases, with 10 bases left between them. CDR3 length: 11 amino acids. The V gene's germline CDR1 is DFQATT and CDR2 SNEGSKA (reference sequence). The CDR3 loop is CSAKLLETQYF. In DNA form, the CDR3 reads TGCAGTGCCAAACTATTGGAGACCCAGTACTTC.

About this clone: The same CDR3 is also encoded by other DNA sequences in this sample. The V and J genes are TRBV5-1 and TRBJ2-1; 11 nucleotides match TRBD2. CDR3 size: 15 residues. The germline CDR1 and CDR2 sequences are SGHRS and YFSETQ. The J segment lost 7 bases and the V segment lost 0 bases, leaving 3 bases of the junction unmatched. CDR3 sequence (DNA): TGCGCCAGCAGCTTGGCGGCTAGCGGGGGGAATGAGCAGTTCTTC. This gives the protein CASSLAASGGNEQFF.

The chain recombines TRBV19 with TRBJ1-6; 10 bases map to TRBD1. The trim removed 6 bases at V and 9 bases at J, leaving 8 bases unmatched. The germline V gene has CDR1 LNHDA and CDR2 SQIVND (reference sequence). CDR3 size: 15 residues. CDR3 sequence (DNA): TGTGCCAGTAGATCCTCGGACAGGGGGGGTTCACCCCTCCACTTT. Its translation is CASRSSDRGGSPLHF.

V usage is TRBV7-2 and J usage is TRBJ2-1; TRBD2 agrees at 8 bases. Germline CDR1 and CDR2: SGHTA and FQGNSA. After removal of 1 base from V and 0 bases from J, the junction contained 11 bases not matched to a gene. The CDR3 runs to 19 residues. CDR3 sequence: CASSLDLSSGSSSYNEQFF. The CDR3 coding sequence is TGTGCCAGCAGCTTAGATTTGTCTAGCGGGTCTAGCTCCTACAATGAGCAGTTCTTC.